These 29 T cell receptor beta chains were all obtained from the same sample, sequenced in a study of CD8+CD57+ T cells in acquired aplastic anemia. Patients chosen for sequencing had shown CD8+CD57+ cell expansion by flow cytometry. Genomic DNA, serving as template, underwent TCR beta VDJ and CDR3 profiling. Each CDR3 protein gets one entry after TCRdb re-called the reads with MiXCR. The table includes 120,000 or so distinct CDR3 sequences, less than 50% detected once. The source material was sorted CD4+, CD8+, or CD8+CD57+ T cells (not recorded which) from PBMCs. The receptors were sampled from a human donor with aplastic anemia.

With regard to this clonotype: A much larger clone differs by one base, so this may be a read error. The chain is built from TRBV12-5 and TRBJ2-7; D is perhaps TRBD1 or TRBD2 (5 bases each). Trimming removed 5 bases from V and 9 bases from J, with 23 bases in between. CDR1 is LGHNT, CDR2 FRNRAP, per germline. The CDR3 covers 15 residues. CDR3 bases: TGTGCTAGTGGTCTCGGATGGGACCAGACCTATAGGCAGTACTTC. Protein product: CASGLGWDQTYRQYF.

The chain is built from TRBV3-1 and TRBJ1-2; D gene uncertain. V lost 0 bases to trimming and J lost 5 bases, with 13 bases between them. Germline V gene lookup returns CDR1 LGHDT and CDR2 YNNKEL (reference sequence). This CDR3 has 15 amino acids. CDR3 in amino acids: CASSQEWQLEYGYTF. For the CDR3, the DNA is TGTGCCAGCAGCCAAGAATGGCAACTTGAATATGGCTACACCTTC.

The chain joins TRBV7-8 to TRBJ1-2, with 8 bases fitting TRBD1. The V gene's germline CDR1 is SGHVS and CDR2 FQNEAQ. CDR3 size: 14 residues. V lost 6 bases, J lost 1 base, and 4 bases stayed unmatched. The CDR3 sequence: CASSPDRGNYGYTF. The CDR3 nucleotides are TGTGCCAGCAGTCCCGACAGGGGTAACTATGGCTACACCTTC. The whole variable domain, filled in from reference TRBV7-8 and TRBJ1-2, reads GAGVSQSPRYKVAKRGQDVALRCDPISGHVSLFWYQQALGQGPEFLTYFQNEAQLDKSGLPSDRFFAERPEGSVSTLKIQRTQQEDSAVYLCASSPDRGNYGYTFGSGTRLTVV.

CDR3 DNA: TGTGCCACCAGTGATTTTGGGACAGGGCAAGAGACCCAGTACTTC. It specifies CATSDFGTGQETQYF. The chain combines TRBV24-1 with TRBJ2-5; 9 bases are shared with TRBD1. The J segment lost 2 bases and the V segment lost 1 base, leaving 1 base of the junction unmatched. This CDR3 is built from 15 residues. Germline V gene lookup returns CDR1 KGHDR and CDR2 SFDVKD.

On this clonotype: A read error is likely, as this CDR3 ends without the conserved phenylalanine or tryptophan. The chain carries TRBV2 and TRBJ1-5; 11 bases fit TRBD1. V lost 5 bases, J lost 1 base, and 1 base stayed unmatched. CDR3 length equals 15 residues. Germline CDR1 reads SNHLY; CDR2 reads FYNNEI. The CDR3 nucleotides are TGTGCCAGCAGTAGGGACAGGGGGAGCAATCAGCCCCAGCATCTT. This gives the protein CASSRDRGSNQPQHL.

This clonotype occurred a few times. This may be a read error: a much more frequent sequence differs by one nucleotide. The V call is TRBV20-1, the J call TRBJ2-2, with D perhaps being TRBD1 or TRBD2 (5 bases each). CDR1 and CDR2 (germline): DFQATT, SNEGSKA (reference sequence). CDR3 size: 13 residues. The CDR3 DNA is TGCAGTGCGGGGGACGGAAACACCGGGGAGCCGTTTTTT. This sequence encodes CSAGDGNTGEPFF.

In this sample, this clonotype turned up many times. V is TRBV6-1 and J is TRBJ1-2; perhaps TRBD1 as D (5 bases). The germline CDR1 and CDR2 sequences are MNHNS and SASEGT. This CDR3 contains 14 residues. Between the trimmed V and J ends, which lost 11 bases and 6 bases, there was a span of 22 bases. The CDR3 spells CAPGIGARVDGYTF. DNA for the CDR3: TGTGCCCCAGGGATAGGGGCTAGGGTGGATGGCTACACCTTC.

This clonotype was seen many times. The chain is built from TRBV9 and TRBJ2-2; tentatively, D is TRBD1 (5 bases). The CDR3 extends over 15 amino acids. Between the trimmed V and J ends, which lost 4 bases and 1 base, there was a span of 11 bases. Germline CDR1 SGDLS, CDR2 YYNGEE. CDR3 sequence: CASSPDMRNTGELFF. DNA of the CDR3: TGTGCCAGCAGCCCGGACATGAGGAACACCGGGGAGCTGTTTTTT.

Here the CDR3 DNA reads TGTGCCAGCGCCCCCCACAAACAGGCGGTGGCGGAAAAACTGTTTTTT. Amino acids: CASAPHKQAVAEKLFF. The J gene is TRBJ1-4, the V gene TRBV12-3 or TRBV12-4; a weak D match, TRBD1 (5 bases). There are 16 residues in the CDR3. Trimming stripped 8 bases from V and 8 bases from J, with 24 bases between.

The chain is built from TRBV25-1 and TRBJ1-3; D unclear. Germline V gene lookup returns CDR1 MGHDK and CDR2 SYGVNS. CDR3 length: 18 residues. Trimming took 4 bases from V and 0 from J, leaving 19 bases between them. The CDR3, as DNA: TGTGCCAGCAGTGCTAGAGATCCGGGATTTGGCTCTGGAAACACCATATATTTT. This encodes CASSARDPGFGSGNTIYF.

In DNA, the CDR3 is TGTGCCAGCAGTAACCAGGGGCGGACTGAAGCTTTCTTT. Translated, it gives CASSNQGRTEAFF. The chain uses TRBV28 and TRBJ1-1; a weak D match, TRBD1 (6 bases). V was clipped by 5 bases and J by 5 bases, with 12 bases between them. The CDR3 sequence is 13 residues long. CDR1 and CDR2 from the germline V gene are MDHEN and SYDVKM.

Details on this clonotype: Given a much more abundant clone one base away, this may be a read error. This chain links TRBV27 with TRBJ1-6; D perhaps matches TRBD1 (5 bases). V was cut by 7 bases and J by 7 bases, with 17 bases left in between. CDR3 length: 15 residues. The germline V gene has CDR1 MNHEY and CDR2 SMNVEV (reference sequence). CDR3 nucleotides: TGTGCCAGCACCGGTTCAGGGACGGCGAATTCACCCCTCCACTTT. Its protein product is CASTGSGTANSPLHF.

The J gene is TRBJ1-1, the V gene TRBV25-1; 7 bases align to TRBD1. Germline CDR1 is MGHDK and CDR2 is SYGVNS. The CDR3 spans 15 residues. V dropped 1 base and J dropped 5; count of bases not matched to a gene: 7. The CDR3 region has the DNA TGTGCCAGCAGTGAATTTGGCAGGGGGGTAACTGAAGCTTTCTTT. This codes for CASSEFGRGVTEAFF.

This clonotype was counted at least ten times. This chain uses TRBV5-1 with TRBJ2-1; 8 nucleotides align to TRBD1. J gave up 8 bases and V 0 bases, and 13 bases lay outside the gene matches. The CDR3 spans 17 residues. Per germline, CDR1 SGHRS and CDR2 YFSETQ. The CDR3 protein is CASSLEFRTGRIDEQFF. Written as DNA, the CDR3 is TGCGCCAGCAGCTTGGAATTTCGGACAGGGAGAATAGATGAGCAGTTCTTC.

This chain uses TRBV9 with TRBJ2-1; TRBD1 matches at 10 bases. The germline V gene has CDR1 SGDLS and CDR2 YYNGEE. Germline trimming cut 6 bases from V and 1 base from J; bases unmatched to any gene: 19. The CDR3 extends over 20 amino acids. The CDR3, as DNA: TGTGCCAGCAACCTTTCGCCCGGGACAGGGGAAGGGGGATCCTACAATGAGCAGTTCTTC. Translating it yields CASNLSPGTGEGGSYNEQFF.

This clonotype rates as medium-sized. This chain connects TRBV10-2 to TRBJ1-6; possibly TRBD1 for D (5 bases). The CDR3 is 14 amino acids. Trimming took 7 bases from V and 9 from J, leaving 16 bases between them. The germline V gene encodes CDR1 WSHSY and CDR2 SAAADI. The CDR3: CASMRNTGGSPLHF. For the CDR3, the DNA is TGCGCCAGCATGAGGAATACAGGAGGTTCACCCCTCCACTTT.

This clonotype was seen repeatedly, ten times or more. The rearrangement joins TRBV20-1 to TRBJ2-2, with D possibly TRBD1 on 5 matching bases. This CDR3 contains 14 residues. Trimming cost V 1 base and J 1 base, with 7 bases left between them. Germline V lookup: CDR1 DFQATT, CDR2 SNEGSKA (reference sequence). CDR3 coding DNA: TGCAGTGCTAGAGGGACAAAGAACACCGGGGAGCTGTTTTTT. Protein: CSARGTKNTGELFF.

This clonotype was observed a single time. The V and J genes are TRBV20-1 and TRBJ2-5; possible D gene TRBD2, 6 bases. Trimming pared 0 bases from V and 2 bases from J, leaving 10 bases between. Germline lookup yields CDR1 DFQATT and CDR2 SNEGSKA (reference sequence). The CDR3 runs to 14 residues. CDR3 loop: CSAREGGSQETQYF. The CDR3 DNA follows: TGCAGTGCTAGAGAGGGAGGCTCTCAAGAGACCCAGTACTTC.

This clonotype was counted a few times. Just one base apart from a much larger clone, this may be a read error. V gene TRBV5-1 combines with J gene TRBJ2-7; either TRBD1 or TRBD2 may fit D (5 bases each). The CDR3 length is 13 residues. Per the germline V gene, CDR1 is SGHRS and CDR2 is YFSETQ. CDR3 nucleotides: TGCGCCAGCAGGGGAGAGGGGACCTACGAGCGGTACTTC. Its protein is CASRGEGTYERYF.

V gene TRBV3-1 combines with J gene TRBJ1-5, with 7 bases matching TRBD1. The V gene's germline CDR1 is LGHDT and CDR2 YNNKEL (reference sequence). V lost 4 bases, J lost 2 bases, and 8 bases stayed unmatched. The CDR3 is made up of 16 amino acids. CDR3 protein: CASSPTGLTGNQPQHF. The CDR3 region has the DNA TGTGCCAGCAGCCCGACAGGGCTGACGGGCAATCAGCCCCAGCATTTT.

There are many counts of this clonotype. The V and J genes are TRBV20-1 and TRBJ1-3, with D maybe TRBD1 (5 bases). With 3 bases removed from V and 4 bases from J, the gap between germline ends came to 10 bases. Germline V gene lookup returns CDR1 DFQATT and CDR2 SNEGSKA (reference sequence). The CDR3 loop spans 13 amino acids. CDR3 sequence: CSASRDGGNTIYF. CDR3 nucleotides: TGCAGTGCTAGCCGGGACGGGGGAAACACCATATATTTT.

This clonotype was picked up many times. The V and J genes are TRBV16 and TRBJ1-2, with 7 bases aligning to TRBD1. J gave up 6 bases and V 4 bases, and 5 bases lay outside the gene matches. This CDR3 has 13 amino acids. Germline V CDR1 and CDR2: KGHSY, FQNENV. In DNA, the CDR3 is TGTGCCAGCAGCCCAACACAGGGGAATGGCTACACCTTC. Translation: CASSPTQGNGYTF.

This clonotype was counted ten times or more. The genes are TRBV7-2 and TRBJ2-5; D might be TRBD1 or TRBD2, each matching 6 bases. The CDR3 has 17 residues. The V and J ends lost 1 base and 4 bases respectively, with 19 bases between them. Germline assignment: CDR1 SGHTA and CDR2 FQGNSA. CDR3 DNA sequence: TGTGCCAGCAGCTTAGGTGGAGGGGACATATGGAGAGAGACCCAGTACTTC. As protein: CASSLGGGDIWRETQYF.

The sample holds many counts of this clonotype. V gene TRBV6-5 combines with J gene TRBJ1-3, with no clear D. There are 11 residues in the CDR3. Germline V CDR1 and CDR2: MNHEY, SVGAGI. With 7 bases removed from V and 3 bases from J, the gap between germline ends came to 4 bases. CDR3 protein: CASINGNTIYF. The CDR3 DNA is TGTGCCAGCATTAATGGAAACACCATATATTTT.

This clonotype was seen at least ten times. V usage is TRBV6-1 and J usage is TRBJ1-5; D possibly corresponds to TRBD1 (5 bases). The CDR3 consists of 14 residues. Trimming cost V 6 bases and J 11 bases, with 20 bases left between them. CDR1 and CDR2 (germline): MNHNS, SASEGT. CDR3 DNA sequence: TGTGCCAGCAGGTGGGGGGGGGGAAGCGGGTCCCAGCATTTT. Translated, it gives CASRWGGGSGSQHF.

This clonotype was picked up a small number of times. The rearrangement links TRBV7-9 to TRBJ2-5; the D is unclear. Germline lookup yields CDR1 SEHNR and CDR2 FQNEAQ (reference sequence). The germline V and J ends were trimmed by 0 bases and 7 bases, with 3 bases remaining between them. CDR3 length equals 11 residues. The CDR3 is CASSLAGTQYF. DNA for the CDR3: TGTGCCAGCAGCTTAGCCGGGACCCAGTACTTC.

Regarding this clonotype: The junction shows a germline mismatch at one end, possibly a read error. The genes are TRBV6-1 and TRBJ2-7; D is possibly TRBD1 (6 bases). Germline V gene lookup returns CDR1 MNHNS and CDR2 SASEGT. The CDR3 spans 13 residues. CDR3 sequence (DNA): TGTGCCATCAGTGAAGGACAGCGCTACGAGCAGTACTTC. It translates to CAISEGQRYEQYF.

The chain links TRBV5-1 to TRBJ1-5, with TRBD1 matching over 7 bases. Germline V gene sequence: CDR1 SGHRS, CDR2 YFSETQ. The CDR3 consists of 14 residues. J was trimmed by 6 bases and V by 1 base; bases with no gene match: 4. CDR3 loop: CASSLTGAGQPQHF. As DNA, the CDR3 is TGCGCCAGCAGCTTGACAGGGGCTGGTCAGCCCCAGCATTTT.

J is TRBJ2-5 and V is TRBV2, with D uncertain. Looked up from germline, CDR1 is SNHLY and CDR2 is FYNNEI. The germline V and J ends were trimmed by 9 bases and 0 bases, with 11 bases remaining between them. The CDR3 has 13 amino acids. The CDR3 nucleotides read TGTGCCAGTTGGGTGGGATACCAAGAGACCCAGTACTTC. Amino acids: CASWVGYQETQYF.